The source of this T cell receptor beta chain is a study of blood T cell repertoires in COVID-19. Background on the study: T cells, B-cell-depleted T cells, or PBMCs provided the cDNA or gDNA that served as material.

Original analysis: Estimates of nucleated cell counts were drawn from the amplification of reference gene primers. Method: immunoSEQ multiplex PCR; TCRdb's copy keeps in-frame clones and lacks some. The V and J calls and clone size come from that table; D and trimming were worked out from the DNA. Found here are approximately 150,000 clones, around 91% of them singletons; the top ten hold less than 4%. Germline V gene sequence: CDR1 MNHEY, CDR2 SVGEGT. This CDR3 has 16 residues. Trimming left V 2 bases short and J 2 bases short, with 15 bases between. The sequenced sample consisted of peripheral blood. The sequence came from a woman between 55 and 75 years old with active COVID-19. The rearrangement joins TRBV6-2 or TRBV6-3 to TRBJ2-5; tentative D call: TRBD1 (5 bases). For the CDR3, the DNA is TGTGCCAGCAGTTACCCTCTGGCAGGGCTGCAAGAGACCCAGTACTTC. Translating gives CASSYPLAGLQETQYF.